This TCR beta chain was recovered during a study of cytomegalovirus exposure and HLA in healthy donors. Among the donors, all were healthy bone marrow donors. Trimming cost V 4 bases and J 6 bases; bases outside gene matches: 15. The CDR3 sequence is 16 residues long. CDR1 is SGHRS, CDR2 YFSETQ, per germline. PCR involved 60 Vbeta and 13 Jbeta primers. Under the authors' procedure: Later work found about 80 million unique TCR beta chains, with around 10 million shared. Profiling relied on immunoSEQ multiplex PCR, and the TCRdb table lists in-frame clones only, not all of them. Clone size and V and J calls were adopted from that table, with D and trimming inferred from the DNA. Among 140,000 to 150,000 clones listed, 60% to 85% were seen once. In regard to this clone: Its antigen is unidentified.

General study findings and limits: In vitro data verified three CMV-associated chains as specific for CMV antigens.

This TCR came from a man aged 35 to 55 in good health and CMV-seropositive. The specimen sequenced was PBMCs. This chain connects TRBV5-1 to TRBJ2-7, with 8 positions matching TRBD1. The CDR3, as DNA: TGCGCCAGCAGCCTCGGACAGGGAGCCCCTTCCGGCGAGCAGTACTTC. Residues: CASSLGQGAPSGEQYF. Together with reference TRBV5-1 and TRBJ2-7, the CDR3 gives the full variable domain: KAGVTQTPRYLIKTRGQQVTLSCSPISGHRSVSWYQQTPGQGLQFLFEYFSETQRNKGNFPGRFSGRQFSNSRSEMNVSTLELGDSALYLCASSLGQGAPSGEQYFGPGTRLTVT.